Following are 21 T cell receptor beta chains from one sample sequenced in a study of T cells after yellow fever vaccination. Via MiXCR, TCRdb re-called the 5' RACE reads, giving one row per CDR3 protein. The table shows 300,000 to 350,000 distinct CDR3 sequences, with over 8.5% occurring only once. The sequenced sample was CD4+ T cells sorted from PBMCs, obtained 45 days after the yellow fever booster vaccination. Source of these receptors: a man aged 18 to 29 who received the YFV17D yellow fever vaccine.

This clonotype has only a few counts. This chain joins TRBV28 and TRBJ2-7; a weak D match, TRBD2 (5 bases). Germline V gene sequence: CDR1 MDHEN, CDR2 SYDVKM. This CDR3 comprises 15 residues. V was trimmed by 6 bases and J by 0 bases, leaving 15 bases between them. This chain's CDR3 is CASSQGWESSYEQYV. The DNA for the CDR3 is TGTGCCAGCAGCCAAGGGTGGGAGAGCTCCTACGAGCAGTACGTC.

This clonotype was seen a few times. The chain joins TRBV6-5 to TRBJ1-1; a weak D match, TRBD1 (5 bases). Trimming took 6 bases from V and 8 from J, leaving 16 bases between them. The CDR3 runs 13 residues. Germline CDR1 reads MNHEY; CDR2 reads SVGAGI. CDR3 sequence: CASSWGERGEAFF. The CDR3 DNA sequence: TGTGCCAGCAGCTGGGGTGAACGGGGGGAAGCTTTCTTT.

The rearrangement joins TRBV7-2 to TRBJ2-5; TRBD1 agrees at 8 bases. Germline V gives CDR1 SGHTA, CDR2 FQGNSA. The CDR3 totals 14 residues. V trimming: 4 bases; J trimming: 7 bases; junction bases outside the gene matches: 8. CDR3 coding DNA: TGTGCCAGCAGCTCGAGACAGGGGAGCGCGACCCAGTACTTC. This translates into CASSSRQGSATQYF.

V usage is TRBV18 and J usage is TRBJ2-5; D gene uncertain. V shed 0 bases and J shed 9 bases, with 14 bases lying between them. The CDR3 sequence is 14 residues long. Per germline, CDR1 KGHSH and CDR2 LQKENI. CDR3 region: CASSPPHGILSQYF. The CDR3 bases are TGTGCCAGCTCACCACCACACGGTATTTTGTCCCAGTACTTC.

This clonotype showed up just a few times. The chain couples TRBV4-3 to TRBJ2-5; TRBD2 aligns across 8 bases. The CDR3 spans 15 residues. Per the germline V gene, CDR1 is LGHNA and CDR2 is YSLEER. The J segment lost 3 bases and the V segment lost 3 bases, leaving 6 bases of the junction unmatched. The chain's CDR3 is CASSQQTSGEETQYF. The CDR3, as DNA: TGCGCCAGCAGCCAGCAAACTAGCGGAGAAGAGACCCAGTACTTC.

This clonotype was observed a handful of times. CDR3 sequence (DNA): TGCGCCAGCAGCCCTGCACGGCGGACTGGGGCCAACGTCCTGACTTTC. It specifies CASSPARRTGANVLTF. This chain uses TRBV5-1 with TRBJ2-6; D is uncertain. The CDR3 consists of 16 residues. V lost 4 bases and J 2 bases, leaving 13 bases between the germline ends. The germline gives CDR1 SGHRS, CDR2 YFSETQ.

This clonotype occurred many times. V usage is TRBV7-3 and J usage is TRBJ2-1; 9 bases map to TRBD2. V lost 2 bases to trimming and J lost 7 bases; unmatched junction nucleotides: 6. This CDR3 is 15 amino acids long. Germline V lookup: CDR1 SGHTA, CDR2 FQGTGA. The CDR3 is CASSLGRGGRNEQFF. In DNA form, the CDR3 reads TGTGCCAGCAGCTTAGGGCGGGGGGGCCGAAATGAGCAGTTCTTC.

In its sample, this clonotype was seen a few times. In DNA form, the CDR3 reads TGCGCCAGCAGCTTGATGCTAGCCGGAGAGACCCAGTACTTC. This encodes CASSLMLAGETQYF. The chain joins TRBV5-1 to TRBJ2-5, with D possibly matching TRBD2 (5 bases). Trimming pared 1 base from V and 4 bases from J, leaving 11 bases between. The V gene's germline CDR1 is SGHRS and CDR2 YFSETQ. The CDR3 is 14 amino acids.

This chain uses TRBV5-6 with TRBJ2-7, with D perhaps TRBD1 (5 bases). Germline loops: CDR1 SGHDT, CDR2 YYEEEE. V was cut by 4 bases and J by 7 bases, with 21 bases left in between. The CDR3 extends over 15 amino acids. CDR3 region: CASSKGQLLMGEQYF. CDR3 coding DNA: TGTGCCAGCAGCAAAGGACAACTCCTGATGGGAGAGCAGTACTTC.

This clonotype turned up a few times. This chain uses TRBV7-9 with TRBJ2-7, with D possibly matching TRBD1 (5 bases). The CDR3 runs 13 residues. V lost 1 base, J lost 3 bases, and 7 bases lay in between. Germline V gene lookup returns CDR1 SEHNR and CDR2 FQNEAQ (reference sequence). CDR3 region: CASSLGRGYEQYF. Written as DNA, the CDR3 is TGTGCCAGCAGCTTAGGAAGGGGCTACGAGCAGTACTTC.

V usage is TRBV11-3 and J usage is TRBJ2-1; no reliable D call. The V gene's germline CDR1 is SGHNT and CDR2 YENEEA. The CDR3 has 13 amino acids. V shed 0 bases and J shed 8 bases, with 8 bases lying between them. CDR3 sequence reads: CASSLELADEQFF. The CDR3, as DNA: TGTGCCAGCAGCTTAGAACTGGCGGATGAGCAGTTCTTC.

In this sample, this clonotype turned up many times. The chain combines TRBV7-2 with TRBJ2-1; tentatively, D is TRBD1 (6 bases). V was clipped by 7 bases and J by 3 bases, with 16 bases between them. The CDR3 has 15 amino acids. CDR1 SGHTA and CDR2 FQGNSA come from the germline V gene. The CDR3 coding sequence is TGTGCCAGCACCATCCCAAGGGGGTTCTACAATGAGCAGTTCTTC. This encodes CASTIPRGFYNEQFF.

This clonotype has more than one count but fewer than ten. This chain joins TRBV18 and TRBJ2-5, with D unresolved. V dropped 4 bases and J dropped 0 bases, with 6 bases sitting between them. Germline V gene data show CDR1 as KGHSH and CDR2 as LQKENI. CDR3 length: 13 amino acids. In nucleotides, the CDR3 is TGTGCCAGCTCACGGTCCAACCAAGAGACCCAGTACTTC. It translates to CASSRSNQETQYF.

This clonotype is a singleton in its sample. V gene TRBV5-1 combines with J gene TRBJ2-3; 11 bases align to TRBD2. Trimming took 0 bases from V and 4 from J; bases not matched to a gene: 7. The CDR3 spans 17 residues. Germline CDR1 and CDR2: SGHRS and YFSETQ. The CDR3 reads CASSLASGGNKADTQYF. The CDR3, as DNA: TGCGCCAGCAGCTTGGCTAGCGGGGGGAATAAAGCAGATACGCAGTATTTT.

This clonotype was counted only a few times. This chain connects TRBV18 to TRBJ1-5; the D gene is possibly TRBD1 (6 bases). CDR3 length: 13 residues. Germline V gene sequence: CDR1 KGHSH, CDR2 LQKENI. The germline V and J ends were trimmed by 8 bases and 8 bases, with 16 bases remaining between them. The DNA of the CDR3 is TGTGCCAGCGGGCGAGACAGGCAGGAGCCCCAGCATTTT. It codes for CASGRDRQEPQHF.

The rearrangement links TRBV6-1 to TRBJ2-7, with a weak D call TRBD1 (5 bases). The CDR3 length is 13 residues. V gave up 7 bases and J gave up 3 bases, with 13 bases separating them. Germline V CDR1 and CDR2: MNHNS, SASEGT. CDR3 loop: CASTQGQSYEQYF. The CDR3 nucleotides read TGTGCCAGCACCCAGGGCCAGAGCTACGAGCAGTACTTC.

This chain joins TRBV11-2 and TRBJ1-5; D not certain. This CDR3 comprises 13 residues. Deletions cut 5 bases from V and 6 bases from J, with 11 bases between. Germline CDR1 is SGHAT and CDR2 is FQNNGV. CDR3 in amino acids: CASSPLGSQPQHF. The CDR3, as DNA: TGTGCCAGCAGCCCACTAGGTAGTCAGCCCCAGCATTTT.

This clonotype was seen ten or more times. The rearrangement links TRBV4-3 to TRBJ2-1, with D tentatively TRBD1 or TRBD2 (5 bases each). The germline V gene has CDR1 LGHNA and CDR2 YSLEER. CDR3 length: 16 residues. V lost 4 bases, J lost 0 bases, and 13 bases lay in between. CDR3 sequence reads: CASSPGPAFSYNEQFF. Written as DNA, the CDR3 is TGCGCCAGCAGCCCGGGGCCCGCCTTCTCCTACAATGAGCAGTTCTTC.

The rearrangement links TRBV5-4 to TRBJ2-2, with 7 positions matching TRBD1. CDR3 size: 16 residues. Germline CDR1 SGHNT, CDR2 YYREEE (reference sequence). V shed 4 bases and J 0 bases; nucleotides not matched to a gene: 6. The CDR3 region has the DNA TGTGCCAGCAGCACGGCCGGGACAGCGAACACCGGGGAGCTGTTTTTT. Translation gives CASSTAGTANTGELFF.

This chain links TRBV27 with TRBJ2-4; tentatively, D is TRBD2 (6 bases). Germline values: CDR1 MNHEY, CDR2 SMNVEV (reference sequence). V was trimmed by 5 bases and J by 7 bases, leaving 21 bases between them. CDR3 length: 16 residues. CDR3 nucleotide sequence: TGTGCCAGCAGTCCCCGTTGGGGTACTAGCCGCAACATTCAGTACTTC. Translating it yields CASSPRWGTSRNIQYF.

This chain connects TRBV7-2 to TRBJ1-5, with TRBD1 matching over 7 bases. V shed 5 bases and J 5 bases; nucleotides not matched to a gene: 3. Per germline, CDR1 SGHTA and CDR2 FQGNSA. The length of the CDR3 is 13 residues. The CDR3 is CASSQTGDQPQHF. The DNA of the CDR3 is TGTGCCAGCAGCCAAACAGGGGATCAGCCCCAGCATTTT.